A selection of T cell receptor beta chains follows, all from one sample in a study of sequential checkpoint blockade in melanoma. Assay: immunoSEQ multiplex PCR; the TCRdb copy retains only in-frame clones and omits some. The repertoire holds 7,000 to 8,500 clones, with approximately 60% as singletons. The sequencing here drew on CD8+ T cells sorted from blood (inferred from file names), taken from a patient given nivolumab and ipilimumab in sequence. These receptor sequences come from a human donor with melanoma. Each CDR3 is given with its conserved first and last residue. The D gene is left open where the match is weak. Size values are once, few and many counts, or a class for expanded clones, and some rows have none.

-,-,TRBV18,TRBJ1-5,CASSPREANSNQPQHF,TGTGCCAGCTCACCACGTGAGGCCAATAGCAATCAGCCCCAGCATTTT
-,-,TRBV4-1,TRBJ1-1,CASSYRDTEAFF,TGCGCCAGCAGCTACAGGGACACTGAAGCTTTCTTT
-,few,TRBV7-9,TRBJ2-7,CASSLVGADISF,TGTGCCAGCAGCTTAGTAGGGGCCGACATAAGCTTC
-,-,TRBV6-1,TRBJ2-1,CASSDLEQFF,TGTGCCAGCAGTGACCTTGAGCAGTTCTTC
-,large,TRBV30,TRBJ2-7,CAWSLDAGEQYF,TGTGCCTGGAGCCTCGATGCGGGCGAGCAGTACTTC
TRBD1,medium-sized,TRBV28,TRBJ1-4,CASSGTGVEDEKLFF,TGTGCCAGCAGCGGTACAGGGGTGGAGGATGAAAAACTGTTTTTT
TRBD1,-,TRBV4-1,TRBJ1-5,CASSHRGDSNQPQHF,TGCGCCAGCAGCCACAGGGGGGATAGCAATCAGCCCCAGCATTTT
-,-,TRBV5-1,TRBJ1-1,CASSSSTGFAEAFF,TGCGCCAGCAGCAGTTCAACAGGGTTCGCTGAAGCTTTCTTT
-,once,TRBV2,TRBJ1-2,CASSEGGGSYGYTF,TGTGCCAGCAGCGAAGGAGGGGGATCCTATGGCTACACCTTC
-,-,TRBV7-6,TRBJ2-7,CASSLRMASSLYEQYF,TGTGCCAGCAGCCTACGTATGGCTAGCTCCCTGTACGAGCAGTACTTC
-,once,TRBV9,TRBJ2-7,CASSGRDSGVYEQYF,TGTGCCAGCAGCGGTCGGGACTCAGGAGTTTACGAGCAGTACTTC
TRBD2,once,TRBV28,TRBJ2-7,CASSPTSGVGSYEQYF,TGTGCCAGCAGTCCTACTAGCGGGGTAGGCTCCTACGAGCAGTACTTC
-,-,TRBV7-9,TRBJ1-1,CAVLPDPGDTEAFF,TGTGCCGTCCTCCCCGATCCGGGGGACACTGAAGCTTTCTTT
TRBD1,-,TRBV13,TRBJ2-7,CASGTGSYEQYF,TGTGCCAGCGGGACAGGGTCTTACGAGCAGTACTTC
-,medium-sized,TRBV10-3,TRBJ2-7,CAISESMVVREQYF,TGTGCCATCAGTGAGTCGATGGTTGTGAGGGAGCAGTACTTC
-,-,TRBV7-2,TRBJ1-5,CASSLNSGNQPQHF,TGTGCCAGCAGCTTAAATAGTGGCAATCAGCCCCAGCATTTT
-,few,TRBV7-9,TRBJ2-7,CASRQVDHEQYF,TGTGCCAGCAGACAGGTCGACCACGAGCAGTACTTC
TRBD1,-,TRBV4-1,TRBJ2-7,CASSQEGQGAYEQYF,TGCGCCAGCAGCCAAGAGGGACAGGGAGCCTACGAGCAGTACTTC
TRBD1,-,TRBV6-1,TRBJ1-1,CASSETGGLEAFF,TGTGCCAGCAGTGAAACAGGGGGGTTAGAAGCTTTCTTT
-,-,TRBV28,TRBJ2-7,CASSMGGNEQYF,TGTGCCAGCAGCATGGGGGGAAACGAGCAGTACTTC
-,-,TRBV4-2,TRBJ2-7,CASSQGLGGSSYEQYF,TGTGCCAGCAGCCAAGGGTTAGGCGGCTCCTCCTACGAGCAGTACTTC
-,-,TRBV11-2,TRBJ1-1,CASSLAFSGRAAEAFF,TGTGCCAGCAGCTTAGCTTTCTCGGGCAGGGCTGCTGAAGCTTTCTTT
TRBD1,-,TRBV7-9,TRBJ1-4,CASSVDRGYTNEKLFF,TGTGCCAGCAGCGTGGACAGGGGGTATACTAATGAAAAACTGTTTTTT
-,once,TRBV5-4,TRBJ1-1,CASSLVGGSNTEAFF,TGTGCCAGCAGCTTGGTTGGGGGGTCTAACACTGAAGCTTTCTTT
-,-,TRBV6-5,TRBJ1-1,CASSPGINTEAFF,TGTGCCAGCAGTCCAGGAATTAACACTGAAGCTTTCTTT
TRBD2,-,TRBV19,TRBJ2-1,CASSISAGGPHEQFF,TGTGCCAGTAGTATTTCGGCGGGGGGGCCACATGAGCAGTTCTTC
TRBD2,few,TRBV18,TRBJ2-1,CASAGTTGAGEQFF,TGTGCCAGCGCCGGGACTACCGGCGCGGGGGAGCAGTTCTTC
-,medium-sized,TRBV28,TRBJ1-5,CASSFEGPGEYQPQHF,TGTGCCAGCAGTTTCGAGGGGCCAGGGGAATATCAGCCCCAGCATTTT
TRBD2,-,TRBV7-9,TRBJ2-7,CASSLGKVIAGGAYEQYF,TGTGCCAGCAGCTTAGGTAAAGTCATAGCGGGAGGAGCCTACGAGCAGTACTTC
TRBD2,-,TRBV5-1,TRBJ2-7,CASSLGREGNVYEQYF,TGCGCCAGCAGCTTGGGTCGGGAGGGAAATGTATACGAGCAGTACTTC
-,-,TRBV7-8,TRBJ2-7,CASSLAEGWVYEQYF,TGTGCCAGCAGCTTAGCTGAGGGTTGGGTATACGAGCAGTACTTC
-,-,TRBV25-1,TRBJ1-6,CASTLGPWNSPLHF,TGTGCCAGCACCCTTGGCCCTTGGAATTCACCCCTCCACTTT
-,-,TRBV6-1,TRBJ1-2,CASSGAGDYGYTF,TGTGCCAGCAGCGGCGCAGGGGACTATGGCTACACCTTC
TRBD2,-,TRBV27,TRBJ2-7,CASSLAGGTPSSHEQYF,TGTGCCAGCAGTCTAGCGGGCGGGACTCCCTCCTCCCACGAGCAGTACTTC
-,-,TRBV27,TRBJ1-1,CASSISPGLAMEAFF,TGTGCCAGCAGTATCTCTCCGGGATTGGCGATGGAAGCTTTCTTT
-,-,TRBV27,TRBJ2-7,CASSLKGPVAYEQYF,TGTGCCAGCAGTCTTAAGGGGCCCGTCGCCTACGAGCAGTACTTC
TRBD1,-,TRBV19,TRBJ2-7,CASSPRGYAYEQYF,TGTGCCAGTAGCCCCAGGGGGTACGCCTACGAGCAGTACTTC
TRBD1,medium-sized,TRBV7-9,TRBJ1-2,CASSLGQGGSYGYTF,TGTGCCAGCAGCTTAGGACAGGGTGGTAGCTATGGCTACACCTTC
-,-,TRBV5-4,TRBJ2-7,CASSSSGHLYEQYF,TGTGCCAGCAGCTCGTCGGGACATTTATACGAGCAGTACTTC
-,-,TRBV29-1,TRBJ1-2,CSAAGGAHGYGYTF,TGCAGCGCCGCCGGGGGGGCGCATGGCTATGGCTACACCTTC
-,few,TRBV5-6,TRBJ2-7,CASSLAAYEQYF,TGTGCCAGCAGCTTGGCCGCGTACGAGCAGTACTTC
TRBD2,-,TRBV27,TRBJ2-7,CASRPSSGESYEQYF,TGTGCCAGCAGGCCAAGTAGCGGGGAATCCTACGAGCAGTACTTC
TRBD1,-,TRBV27,TRBJ1-1,CASSFYRGTEAFF,TGTGCCAGCAGTTTCTACAGGGGGACTGAAGCTTTCTTT
TRBD1,few,TRBV2,TRBJ2-7,CASISRGHQYF,TGTGCCAGCATTAGCAGGGGGCATCAGTACTTC
-,few,TRBV19,TRBJ2-7,CATKSEGSSYEQYF,TGTGCCACCAAGTCGGAGGGAAGCTCCTACGAGCAGTACTTC
TRBD1,-,TRBV2,TRBJ2-7,CATSNRDRGYEQYF,TGTGCCACCTCCAACCGGGACAGGGGATACGAGCAGTACTTC